This TCR beta chain was captured by sequencing in a study of blood T cell repertoires in COVID-19. Study at large: PBMCs, B-cell-depleted T cells, or T cells provided the cDNA or gDNA that made up the material.

In the source study's methods: Cell counts per sample came from amplifying reference gene primers. The repertoire was sequenced with immunoSEQ multiplex PCR; TCRdb's copy has only in-frame clones and lacks some. Clonal size and the V and J genes are those of that table, whereas D and trimming came from the DNA. The sample yields roughly 77,000 clones, roughly 85% seen once. The V and J ends lost 2 bases and 0 bases respectively, with 10 bases between them. The CDR3 spans 15 residues. CDR1 is MNHEY and CDR2 is SVGEGT in the germline V gene. The sequence came from a man in his fifties or sixties with active or convalescent COVID-19. The J gene is TRBJ1-2, the V gene TRBV6-2 or TRBV6-3; D ambiguous. The material sequenced was peripheral blood. CDR3 bases: TGTGCCAGCAGTTACCTGAACAGAGCTAACTATGGCTACACCTTC. It is translated as CASSYLNRANYGYTF.